What follows describes a single TCR beta chain. As yet, its antigen is unknown. The sample originates from a study of T cell responses to AZD1222 COVID-19 vaccine. Using immunoSEQ multiplex PCR, the repertoire was profiled, and TCRdb retains in-frame clones only, with some absent. Of roughly 150,000 clones in the sample, over 80% were seen once. General study findings and limits: It was only 6 or 7 AZD1222 recipients who were seropositive at baseline. Donors were mostly white British, more females; clonal diversity possibly underestimated. Among vaccine-associated CD4 TCRs, coverage spanned spike, with dominance at 160-218 and 743-854. Repertoires in all cases were sampled only once the peak T cell response had passed.

The receptor was derived from an adult who received the AZD1222 COVID-19 vaccine. The starting material was peripheral blood, obtained 28 days after the second AZD1222 dose.

The CDR3 DNA reads as TGTGCCAGCAGCCGAGTAGTTGGGGGCTTCGCCTACGAGCAGTACTTC. Encoded protein: CASSRVVGGFAYEQYF. The chain combines TRBV7-9 with TRBJ2-7, with D perhaps matching TRBD1 (6 bases). Looked up from germline, CDR1 is SEHNR and CDR2 is FQNEAQ (reference sequence). V dropped 5 bases and J dropped 2 bases, with 19 bases sitting between them. The CDR3 is 16 residues long.